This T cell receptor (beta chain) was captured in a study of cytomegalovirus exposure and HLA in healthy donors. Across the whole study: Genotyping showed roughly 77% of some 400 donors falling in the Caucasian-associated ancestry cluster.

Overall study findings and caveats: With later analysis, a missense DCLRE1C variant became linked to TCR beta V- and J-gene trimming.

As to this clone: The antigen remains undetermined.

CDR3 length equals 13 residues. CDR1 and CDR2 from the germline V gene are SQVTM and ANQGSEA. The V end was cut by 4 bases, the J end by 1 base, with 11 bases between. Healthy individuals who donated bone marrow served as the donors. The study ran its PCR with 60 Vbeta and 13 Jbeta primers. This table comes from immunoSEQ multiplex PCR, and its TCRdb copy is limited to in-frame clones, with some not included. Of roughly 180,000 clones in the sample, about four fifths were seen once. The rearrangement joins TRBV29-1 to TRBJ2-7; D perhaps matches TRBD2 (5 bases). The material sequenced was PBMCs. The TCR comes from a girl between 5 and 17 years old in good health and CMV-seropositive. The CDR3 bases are TGCAGCGTTGGGACTCTAGGTTCCTACGAGCAGTACTTC. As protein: CSVGTLGSYEQYF.